This T cell receptor beta chain appears in the sequencing data of a study of cytomegalovirus exposure and HLA in healthy donors. The PCR ran on 60 Vbeta and 13 Jbeta primers. The protocol was immunoSEQ multiplex PCR, while the TCRdb copy is restricted to in-frame clones and leaves out a portion. The table lists 60,000 or so clones, roughly 80% of them singletons. Comment on this clone: Its antigen is not known.

Unmatched junction bases numbered 6, after V lost 6 bases and J lost 1 base. Germline assignment: CDR1 SGHRS and CDR2 YFSETQ. This CDR3 contains 14 residues. Whole-study findings and limits: Specific recognition of CMV antigens was confirmed in vitro for a few chains (all CMV-associated). Using the classifier, cytomegalovirus status was reportedly diagnosed with high specificity and sensitivity. Researchers catalogued approximately 170 TCR beta chains as cytomegalovirus-associated.

The specimen was PBMCs. The sequence derives from a woman aged 40 to 49 in good health and CMV-seropositive. This rearrangement joins TRBV5-1 to TRBJ1-1, with 7 bases lining up with TRBD1. The CDR3 loop is CASTRSGGNTEAFF. In DNA form, the CDR3 reads TGCGCCAGCACCCGCTCAGGGGGGAACACTGAAGCTTTCTTT.